What follows is one TCR beta chain and its context. This CDR3 spans 15 amino acids. Trimming pared 4 bases from V and 4 bases from J, leaving 15 bases between. Germline CDR1 MDHEN, CDR2 SYDVKM. This sample is drawn from a study of blood T cell repertoires in COVID-19. Whole-study context: COVID-19 samples from acute and convalescent phases originated in the United States, Italy and Spain.

Profiling relied on immunoSEQ multiplex PCR, and the TCRdb table lists in-frame clones only, not all of them. The top ten clones hold about 4% of a sample with 250,000 to 350,000 clones, 85% of them seen once. The origin of this receptor is a woman aged 50 to 60 with active or convalescent COVID-19. V usage is TRBV28 and J usage is TRBJ2-3; weak D call: TRBD2 (6 bases). The specimen was peripheral blood. The chain's CDR3 is CASSSEGRSADTQYF. The CDR3 DNA is TGTGCCAGCAGTTCGGAGGGGAGATCGGCAGATACGCAGTATTTT.